This entry describes one T cell receptor (beta chain). The sample comes from a study of T cell repertoires in cytomegalovirus infection. The V end was cut by 5 bases, the J end by 8 bases, with 7 bases between. The CDR3 sequence is 11 residues long. TCRdb reprocessed the reads with MiXCR, giving one entry per CDR3 protein. The sample contains approximately 500,000 distinct CDR3 sequences, 16% of which appear only once. The material sequenced was CD8+ T cells from PBMCs. The TCR comes from a human donor in good health (CMV status not recorded). Some clones in this sample may be carry-over from other donors' samples. The chain carries TRBV12-3 or TRBV12-4 and TRBJ2-4; D unresolved. CDR3 DNA: TGTGCCAGCAGTCGAAGGGACATTCAGTACTTC. Protein: CASSRRDIQYF.